This passage covers 2 T cell receptor beta chains from one sample sequenced in a study of low-dose radiotherapy and immunotherapy resistance in tumors. Priming of first-strand cDNA relied on TRAV- and TRBV-specific primers (covering alpha and beta chains). TCR amplification used 20 PCR cycles, a constant-region primer and a V-primer adapter. TCRdb itself ran the reads through MiXCR, one entry per CDR3 protein. This table holds 80,000 to 95,000 distinct CDR3 sequences, around 9.2% found once. The time point here: before trial treatment. This specimen was PBMCs, taken before treatment. The source of these receptors is a male donor with prostate cancer.

Note on this clonotype: Only one base separates this from a far larger clonotype, so it likely reflects a read error. The chain recombines TRBV6-5 with TRBJ2-7; a weak D match, TRBD1 (5 bases). CDR1 and CDR2 (germline): MNHEY, SVGAGI. Trimming took off 6 bases at V and 6 bases at J, with 24 bases between the two ends. There are 16 residues in the CDR3. This chain's CDR3 is CASRPNGAKGTFEQYF. In nucleotides, the CDR3 is TGTGCCAGCAGGCCGAATGGGGCCAAGGGTACGTTCGAGCAGTACTTC.

This clonotype showed up just a few times. The rearrangement uses TRBV9 and TRBJ1-1, with D maybe TRBD1 (5 bases). The CDR3 is 14 residues long. In germline, CDR1 is SGDLS, CDR2 YYNGEE. The V end was cut by 0 bases, the J end by 2 bases, with 8 bases between. CDR3: CASSVVQGNTEAFF. For the CDR3, the DNA is TGTGCCAGCAGCGTAGTGCAGGGTAACACTGAAGCTTTCTTT.